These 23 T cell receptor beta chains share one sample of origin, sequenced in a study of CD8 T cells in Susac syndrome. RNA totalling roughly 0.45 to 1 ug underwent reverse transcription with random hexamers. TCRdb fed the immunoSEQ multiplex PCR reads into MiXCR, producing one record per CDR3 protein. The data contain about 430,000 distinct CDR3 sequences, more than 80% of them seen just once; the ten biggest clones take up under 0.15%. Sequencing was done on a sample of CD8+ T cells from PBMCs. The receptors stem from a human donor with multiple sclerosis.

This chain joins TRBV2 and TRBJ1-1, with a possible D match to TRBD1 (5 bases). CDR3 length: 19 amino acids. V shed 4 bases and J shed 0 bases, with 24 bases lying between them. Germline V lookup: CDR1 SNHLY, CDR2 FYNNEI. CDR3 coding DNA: TGTGCCAGCAGTGGAATTACCCCCCGGGACCCCGGGGTGAACACTGAAGCTTTCTTT. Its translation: CASSGITPRDPGVNTEAFF.

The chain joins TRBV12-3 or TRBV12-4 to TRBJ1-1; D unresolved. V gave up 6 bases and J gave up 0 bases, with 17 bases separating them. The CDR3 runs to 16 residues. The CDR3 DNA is TGTGCCAGCAGCCGGTCGTGGGAGAAGATGAACACTGAAGCTTTCTTT. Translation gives CASSRSWEKMNTEAFF.

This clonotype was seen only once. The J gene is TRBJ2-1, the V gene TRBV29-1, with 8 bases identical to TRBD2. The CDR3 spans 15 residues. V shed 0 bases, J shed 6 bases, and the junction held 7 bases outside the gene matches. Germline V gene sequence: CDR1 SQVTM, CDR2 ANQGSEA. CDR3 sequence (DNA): TGCAGCGTTGAAGAAGCCGGGACTAGGTCCAATGAGCAGTTCTTC. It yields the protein CSVEEAGTRSNEQFF.

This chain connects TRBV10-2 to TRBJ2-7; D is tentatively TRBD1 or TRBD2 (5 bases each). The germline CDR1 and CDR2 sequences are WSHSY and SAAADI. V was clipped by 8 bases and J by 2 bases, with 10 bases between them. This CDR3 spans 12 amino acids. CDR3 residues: CASGGGPYEQYF. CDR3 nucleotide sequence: TGCGCCAGCGGTGGGGGTCCCTACGAGCAGTACTTC.

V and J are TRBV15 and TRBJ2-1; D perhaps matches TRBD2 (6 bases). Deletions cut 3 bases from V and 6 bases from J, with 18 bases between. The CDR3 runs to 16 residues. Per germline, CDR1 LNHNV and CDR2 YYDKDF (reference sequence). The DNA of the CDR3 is TGTGCCACCAGCAGCATTCAGGAGGGGTGGTTCAATGAGCAGTTCTTC. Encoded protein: CATSSIQEGWFNEQFF.

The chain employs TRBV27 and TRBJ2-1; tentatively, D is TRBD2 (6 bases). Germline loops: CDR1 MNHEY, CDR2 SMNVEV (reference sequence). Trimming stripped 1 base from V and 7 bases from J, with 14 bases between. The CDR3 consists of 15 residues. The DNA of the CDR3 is TGTGCCAGCAGTTTATGGGGTAGCGGCGGGAATGAGCAGTTCTTC. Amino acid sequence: CASSLWGSGGNEQFF.

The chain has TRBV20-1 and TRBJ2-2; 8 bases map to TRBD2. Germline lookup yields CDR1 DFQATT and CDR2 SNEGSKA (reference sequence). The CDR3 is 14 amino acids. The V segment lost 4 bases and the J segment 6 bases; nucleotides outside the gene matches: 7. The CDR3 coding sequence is TGCAGTGCTAAGAGCGGGAGACGGTCCGGGGAGCTGTTTTTT. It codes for CSAKSGRRSGELFF.

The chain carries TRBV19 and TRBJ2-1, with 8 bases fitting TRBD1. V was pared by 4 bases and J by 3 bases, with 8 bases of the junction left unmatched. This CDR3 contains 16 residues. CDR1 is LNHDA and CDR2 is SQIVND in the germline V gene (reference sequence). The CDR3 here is CASSTQNRGFYNEQFF. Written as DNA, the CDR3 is TGTGCCAGTAGTACTCAAAACAGGGGGTTCTACAATGAGCAGTTCTTC.

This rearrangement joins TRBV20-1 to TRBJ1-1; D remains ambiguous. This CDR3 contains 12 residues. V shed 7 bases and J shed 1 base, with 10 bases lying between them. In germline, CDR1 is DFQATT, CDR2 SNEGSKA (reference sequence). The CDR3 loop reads CSGTEGNTEAFF. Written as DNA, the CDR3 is TGCAGTGGTACCGAGGGGAACACTGAAGCTTTCTTT.

The CDR3, as DNA: TGTGCCAGTAGTATTCCCGGGTTTAATAAGGACACTGAAGCTTTCTTT. It is translated as CASSIPGFNKDTEAFF. The chain employs TRBV19 and TRBJ1-1; D is unresolved. V lost 3 bases, J lost 3 bases, and 17 bases lay in between. The CDR3 sequence is 16 residues long. Germline CDR1 is LNHDA and CDR2 is SQIVND (reference sequence). Combining the CDR3 with reference TRBV19 and TRBJ1-1 gives the whole variable domain DGGITQSPKYLFRKEGQNVTLSCEQNLNHDAMYWYRQDPGQGLRLIYYSQIVNDFQKGDIAEGYSVSREKKESFPLTVTSAQKNPTAFYLCASSIPGFNKDTEAFFGQGTRLTVV.

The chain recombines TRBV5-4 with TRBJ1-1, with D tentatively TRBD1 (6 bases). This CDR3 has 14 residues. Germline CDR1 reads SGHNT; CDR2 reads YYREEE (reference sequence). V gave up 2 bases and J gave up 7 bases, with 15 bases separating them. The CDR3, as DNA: TGTGCCAGCAGCTTAGCACAGGGTTGGGGTGAAGCTTTCTTT. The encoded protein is CASSLAQGWGEAFF.

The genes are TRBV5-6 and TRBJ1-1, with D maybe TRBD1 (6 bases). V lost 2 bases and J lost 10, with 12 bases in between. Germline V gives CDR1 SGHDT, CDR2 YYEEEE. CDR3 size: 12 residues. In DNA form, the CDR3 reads TGTGCCAGCAGCTTCGGGGGCCCGCGAGCTTTCTTT. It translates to CASSFGGPRAFF. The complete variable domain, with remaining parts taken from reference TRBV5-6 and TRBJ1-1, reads DAGVTQSPTHLIKTRGQQVTLRCSPKSGHDTVSWYQQALGQGPQFIFQYYEEEERQRGNFPDRFSGHQFPNYSSELNVNALLLGDSALYLCASSFGGPRAFFGQGTRLTVV.

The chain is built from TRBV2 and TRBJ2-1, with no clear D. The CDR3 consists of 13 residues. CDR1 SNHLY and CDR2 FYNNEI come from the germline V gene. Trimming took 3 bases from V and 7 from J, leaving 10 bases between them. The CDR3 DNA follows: TGTGCCAGCAGTGATACCCTATTGAATGAGCAGTTCTTC. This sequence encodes CASSDTLLNEQFF.

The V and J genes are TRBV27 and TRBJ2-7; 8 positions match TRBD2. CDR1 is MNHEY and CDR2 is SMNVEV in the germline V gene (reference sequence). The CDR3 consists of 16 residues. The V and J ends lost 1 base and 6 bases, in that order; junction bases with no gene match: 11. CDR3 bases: TGTGCCAGCAGTTTATACGACGGGGGGGCGATGGGCGAGCAGTACTTC. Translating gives CASSLYDGGAMGEQYF.

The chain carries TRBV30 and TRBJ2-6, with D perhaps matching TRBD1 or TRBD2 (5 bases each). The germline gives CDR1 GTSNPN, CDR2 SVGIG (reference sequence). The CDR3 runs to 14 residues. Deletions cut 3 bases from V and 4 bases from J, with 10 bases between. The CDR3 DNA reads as TGTGCCTGGAGCGTGGGGGACGGGGCCAACGTCCTGACTTTC. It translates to CAWSVGDGANVLTF.

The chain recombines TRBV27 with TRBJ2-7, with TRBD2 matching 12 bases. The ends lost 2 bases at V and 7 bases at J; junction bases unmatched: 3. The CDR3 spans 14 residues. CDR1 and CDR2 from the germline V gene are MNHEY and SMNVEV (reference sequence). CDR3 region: CASSLTGLAGEQYF. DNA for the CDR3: TGTGCCAGCAGTTTAACGGGACTAGCGGGTGAGCAGTACTTC.

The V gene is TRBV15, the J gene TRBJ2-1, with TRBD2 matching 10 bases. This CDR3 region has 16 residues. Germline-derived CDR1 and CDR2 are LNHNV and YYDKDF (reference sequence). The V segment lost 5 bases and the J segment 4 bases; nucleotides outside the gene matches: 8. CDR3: CATSGSGGAEYNEQFF. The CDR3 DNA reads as TGTGCCACCAGCGGAAGCGGGGGGGCGGAATACAATGAGCAGTTCTTC.

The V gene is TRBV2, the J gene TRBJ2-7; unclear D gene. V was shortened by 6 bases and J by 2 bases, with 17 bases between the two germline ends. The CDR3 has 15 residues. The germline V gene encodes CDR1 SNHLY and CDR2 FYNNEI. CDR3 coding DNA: TGTGCCAGCAGGGTACCGGGTGGCCCTACCTACGAGCAGTACTTC. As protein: CASRVPGGPTYEQYF.

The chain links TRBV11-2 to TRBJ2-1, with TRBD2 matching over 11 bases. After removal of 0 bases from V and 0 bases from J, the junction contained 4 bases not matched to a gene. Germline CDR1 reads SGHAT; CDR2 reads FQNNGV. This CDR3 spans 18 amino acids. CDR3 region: CASSLEASGGFSYNEQFF. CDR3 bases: TGTGCCAGCAGCTTAGAGGCTAGCGGGGGGTTCTCCTACAATGAGCAGTTCTTC.

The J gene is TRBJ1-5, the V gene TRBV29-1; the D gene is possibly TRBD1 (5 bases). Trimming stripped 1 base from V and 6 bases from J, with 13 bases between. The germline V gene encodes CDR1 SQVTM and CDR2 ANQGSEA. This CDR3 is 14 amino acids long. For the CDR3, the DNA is TGCAGCGTTGAAGGTTCCAGGGAAGGTCAGCCCCAGCATTTT. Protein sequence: CSVEGSREGQPQHF. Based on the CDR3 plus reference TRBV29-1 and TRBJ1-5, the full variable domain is SAVISQKPSRDICQRGTSLTIQCQVDSQVTMMFWYRQQPGQSLTLIATANQGSEATYESGFVIDKFPISRPNLTFSTLTVSNMSPEDSSIYLCSVEGSREGQPQHFGDGTRLSIL.

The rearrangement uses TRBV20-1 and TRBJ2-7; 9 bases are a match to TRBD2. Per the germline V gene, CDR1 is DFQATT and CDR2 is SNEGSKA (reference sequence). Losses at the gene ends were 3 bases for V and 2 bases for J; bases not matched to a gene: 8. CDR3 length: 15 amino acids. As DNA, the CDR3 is TGCAGTGCTAGGGACTCGGCTAGCGGGACCTACGAGCAGTACTTC. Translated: CSARDSASGTYEQYF.

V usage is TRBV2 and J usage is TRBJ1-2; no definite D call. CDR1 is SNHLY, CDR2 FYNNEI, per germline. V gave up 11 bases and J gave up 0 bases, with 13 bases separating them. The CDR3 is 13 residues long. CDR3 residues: CAGRDPTNYGYTF. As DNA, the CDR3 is TGTGCCGGTAGGGATCCTACTAACTATGGCTACACCTTC.

The CDR3 here is CASSGVWGASNQPQHF. The CDR3 DNA reads TGTGCCAGCAGCGGGGTATGGGGTGCAAGCAATCAGCCCCAGCATTTT. The J gene is TRBJ1-5, the V gene TRBV7-8; D remains ambiguous. Germline V lookup: CDR1 SGHVS, CDR2 FQNEAQ. Trimming pared 5 bases from V and 1 base from J, leaving 15 bases between. This CDR3 has 16 amino acids.